This T cell receptor beta chain is drawn from a study of cytomegalovirus exposure and HLA in healthy donors. The CDR3 consists of 14 residues. From germline, CDR1 is MNHNS and CDR2 SASEGT. V lost 6 bases to trimming and J lost 3 bases; unmatched junction nucleotides: 5. Comment on this clone: Its cognate antigen is unknown.

PCR was performed using 60 Vbeta and 13 Jbeta primers. This table comes from immunoSEQ multiplex PCR, and its TCRdb copy is limited to in-frame clones, with some not included. The table records 110,000 to 150,000 clones, 65% to 80% of them present only once. Broader study findings: Later, an analysis found that common viral pathogens appeared to be linked with several of the most significant clusters.

Sequencing was done on a sample of PBMCs. This receptor was identified in a woman between 45 and 60 years old in good health and CMV-seropositive. The rearrangement uses TRBV6-1 and TRBJ2-7; 10 positions agree with TRBD1. CDR3 amino acids: CASSRDRGFYEQYF. The DNA of the CDR3 is TGTGCCAGCAGCCGGGACAGGGGATTCTACGAGCAGTACTTC.